These T cell receptor beta chains were read from a single sample in a study of blood T cell repertoires in COVID-19. Data came from immunoSEQ multiplex PCR; TCRdb stores just in-frame clones and leaves some out. In the table there are roughly 250,000 clones, about 83% of which are singletons. The source material was PBMCs or T cells enriched from blood (not recorded which). These receptors came from a woman between 45 and 65 years old who had recovered from COVID-19. Both conserved end residues are part of each CDR3. A D gene is named only where the DNA matches it firmly. Size is stated for part of the rows, as once, few or many counts, or as a class when the clone is expanded.

d_gene | j_gene | abundance | v_gene | CDR3aa | CDR3nt
. | TRBJ1-2 | . | TRBV7-9 | CASSPQALYGYTF | TGTGCCAGCAGCCCACAGGCGCTCTATGGCTACACCTTC
. | TRBJ2-5 | . | TRBV24-1 | CATSDPRTARQTQYF | TGTGCCACCAGTGATCCCCGGACTGCGCGGCAGACCCAGTACTTC
TRBD1 | TRBJ2-5 | once | TRBV19 | CASSPLGQLNQETQYF | TGTGCCAGTAGTCCCCTGGGACAGCTTAATCAAGAGACCCAGTACTTC
. | TRBJ2-5 | . | TRBV28 | CSTVALGETQYF | TGCTCGACGGTAGCGTTGGGGGAGACCCAGTACTTC
TRBD1 | TRBJ1-2 | . | TRBV18 | CASSPRTGVHYGYTF | TGTGCCAGCTCTCCGCGGACAGGGGTTCACTATGGCTACACCTTC
. | TRBJ1-6 | . | TRBV2 | CASRGGRSLHF | TGTGCCAGCCGAGGTGGTAGGTCCCTCCACTTT
. | TRBJ1-5 | . | TRBV27 | CASRAGRGPNQPQHF | TGTGCCAGCAGAGCAGGCAGGGGACCCAATCAGCCCCAGCATTTT
TRBD2 | TRBJ2-1 | . | TRBV14 | CASSQVSLAGGRGEQFF | TGTGCCAGCAGCCAAGTATCCCTAGCGGGAGGGCGGGGTGAGCAGTTCTTC
. | TRBJ2-1 | . | TRBV18 | CASSPRGDDSYNEQFF | TGTGCCAGCTCACCACGGGGGGACGACTCCTACAATGAGCAGTTCTTC
. | TRBJ2-7 | once | TRBV5-1 | CASSGEGAYEQYF | TGCGCCAGCAGTGGGGAGGGGGCCTACGAGCAGTACTTC
. | TRBJ2-3 | . | TRBV5-1 | CASRGLSGSGDTQYF | TGCGCCAGCAGAGGGTTGTCGGGGTCAGGAGATACGCAGTATTTT
. | TRBJ1-1 | . | TRBV6-5 | CASRLQGGNTEAFF | TGTGCCAGCAGATTACAGGGTGGGAACACTGAAGCTTTCTTT
. | TRBJ2-7 | . | TRBV18 | CASSFTSYEQYF | TGTGCCAGCTCCTTTACTTCCTACGAGCAGTACTTC
TRBD1 | TRBJ2-7 | . | TRBV5-1 | CASSSRQGPYEQYF | TGCGCCAGCAGCTCCCGACAGGGGCCCTACGAGCAGTACTTC
. | TRBJ1-2 | . | TRBV5-1 | CASSFQGSDGYTF | TGCGCCAGCAGCTTTCAGGGGAGTGATGGCTACACCTTC
. | TRBJ2-2 | . | TRBV10-3 | CAIKPPSGFGTGELFF | TGTGCCATAAAACCCCCTTCGGGGTTTGGCACCGGGGAGCTGTTTTTT
TRBD2 | TRBJ2-2 | . | TRBV9 | CASSPSTLAGVGTGELFF | TGTGCCAGCAGCCCTAGTACTCTAGCGGGAGTTGGCACCGGGGAGCTGTTTTTT
TRBD2 | TRBJ2-7 | . | TRBV4-1 | CASSQDGGLAGESSYEQYF | TGCGCCAGCAGCCAAGATGGGGGACTAGCGGGGGAAAGCTCCTACGAGCAGTACTTC
TRBD1 | TRBJ2-5 | . | TRBV5-1 | CASSPGQSGPAQYF | TGCGCCAGCAGCCCGGGACAGTCGGGCCCTGCCCAGTACTTC
TRBD1 | TRBJ2-2 | . | TRBV5-5 | CASSLTGKTGELFF | TGTGCCAGCAGTCTGACAGGGAAAACCGGGGAGCTGTTTTTT
. | TRBJ1-3 | . | TRBV21-1 | CASSKVSPKGNTIYF | TGTGCCAGCAGCAAAGTAAGCCCTAAGGGAAACACCATATATTTT
. | TRBJ1-1 | . | TRBV7-2 | CASSFQGGSTEAFF | TGTGCCAGCAGCTTTCAGGGAGGGAGCACTGAAGCTTTCTTT
. | TRBJ2-7 | . | TRBV27 | CASSLSRVREQYF | TGTGCCAGCAGTTTATCCAGGGTCCGGGAGCAGTACTTC
. | TRBJ1-6 | once | TRBV11-2 | CASSSDKYEVHF | TGTGCCAGCAGCTCGGACAAGTATGAGGTCCACTTT
. | TRBJ1-6 | . | TRBV20-1 | CSASQGSENSPLHF | TGCAGTGCTAGTCAGGGCAGTGAGAATTCACCCCTCCACTTT
. | TRBJ2-7 | . | TRBV11-2 | CASSLQGSTYEQYF | TGTGCCAGCAGCTTACAGGGATCTACCTACGAGCAGTACTTC
TRBD1 | TRBJ2-6 | few | TRBV6-6 | CASSRRRDRAGANVLTF | TGTGCCAGCAGTCGACGGAGGGACAGGGCTGGGGCCAACGTCCTGACTTTC
TRBD2 | TRBJ2-7 | . | TRBV7-3 | CASSILAGKEQYF | TGTGCCAGCAGCATATTAGCGGGGAAGGAGCAGTACTTC
. | TRBJ2-3 | . | TRBV25-1 | CASVASTGITDTQYF | TGTGCCAGCGTTGCGTCTACAGGTATAACAGATACGCAGTATTTT
TRBD1 | TRBJ1-4 | . | TRBV12-3/TRBV12-4 | CASSRDRNEKLFF | TGTGCCAGCAGCCGGGACAGGAATGAAAAACTGTTTTTT
. | TRBJ1-2 | . | TRBV7-2 | CASSLGPGDNYGYTF | TGTGCCAGCAGCTTAGGTCCGGGGGATAACTATGGCTACACCTTC
TRBD1 | TRBJ1-5 | few | TRBV5-6 | CASSQQGLGNQPQHF | TGTGCCAGCAGCCAACAGGGGTTAGGGAATCAGCCCCAGCATTTT
TRBD1 | TRBJ1-6 | few | TRBV7-2 | CASSWGQNNSPLHF | TGTGCCAGCAGCTGGGGACAGAATAATTCACCCCTCCACTTT
TRBD1 | TRBJ1-1 | . | TRBV4-1 | CASSQADRGMNTEAFF | TGCGCCAGCAGCCAGGCGGACAGGGGCATGAACACTGAAGCTTTCTTT
TRBD2 | TRBJ2-7 | once | TRBV6-2/TRBV6-3 | CASSYERTSGGSYEQYF | TGTGCCAGCAGTTACGAGAGGACTAGCGGGGGTTCATACGAGCAGTACTTC